This TCR beta chain derives from a study of T cells in Graves' hyperthyroidism and ophthalmopathy. Every diagnosis used clinical symptoms, serum thyroxine and TRAb, thyroid ultrasound and orbital computed tomography. The CDR3 spans 14 residues. Trimming removed 5 bases from V and 0 bases from J, with 5 bases in between. Germline CDR1 MDHEN, CDR2 SYDVKM. Study-wide points: In the analysis, a 13 V-J model separated ophthalmopathy from stable hyperthyroidism.

This clonotype was counted ten times or more. Antigen unknown. TCR beta CDR3 regions were amplified from RNA transcripts. HTBI primers were employed in a first-round RT-PCR of the TCR CDR3. TCRdb re-called the multiplex PCR reads through MiXCR, storing one row per CDR3 protein. The top ten hold around 50% of the sample, which has 450,000 to 600,000 distinct CDR3 sequences, 20% seen once. The chain combines TRBV28 with TRBJ2-6; tentatively, D is TRBD2 (5 bases). Sequenced sample: blood. This TCR was recovered from a man aged 40-50 years with Graves' ophthalmopathy. CDR3 nucleotide sequence: TGTGCCAGCAGTGACTACTCTGGGGCCAACGTCCTGACTTTC. Protein: CASSDYSGANVLTF.